The 8 T cell receptor beta chains below come from one sample, sequenced in a study of OX40 agonist ivuxolimab in advanced cancers. TCRdb's table, derived via immunoSEQ multiplex PCR, lists solely in-frame clones and lacks some. The sample has some 130,000 clones; around 87% are singletons. The specimen was CD4+ or CD8+ T cells sorted from blood, collected in a trial of the OX40 agonist ivuxolimab. The source of these receptors is an adult with an advanced solid tumor such as melanoma, head and neck, liver or kidney cancer.

The gene calls are TRBV11-2 and TRBJ1-1; D remains ambiguous. Deletions cut 1 base from V and 7 bases from J, with 10 bases between. Germline-derived CDR1 and CDR2 are SGHAT and FQNNGV. This CDR3 has 13 amino acids. The CDR3 protein is CASSLGDLDEAFF. CDR3 DNA: TGTGCCAGCAGCTTAGGAGATCTAGATGAAGCTTTCTTT. Combining the CDR3 with reference TRBV11-2 and TRBJ1-1 gives the whole variable domain EAGVAQSPRYKIIEKRQSVAFWCNPISGHATLYWYQQILGQGPKLLIQFQNNGVVDDSQLPKDRFSAERLKGVDSTLKIQPAKLEDSAVYLCASSLGDLDEAFFGQGTRLTVV.

CDR3 sequence reads: CASSVFVQTAYSNQPQHF. DNA of the CDR3: TGTGCCAGTAGCGTCTTTGTCCAAACAGCCTATAGCAATCAGCCCCAGCATTTT. The genes are TRBV19 and TRBJ1-5; D uncertain. The ends were cut back, 6 bases at V and 0 bases at J, with 21 bases in the middle. The CDR3 is made up of 18 amino acids. Germline CDR1 reads LNHDA; CDR2 reads SQIVND (reference sequence).

The chain couples TRBV20-1 to TRBJ1-2; no definite D call. This CDR3 is 9 amino acids long. V was shortened by 6 bases and J by 4 bases, with 3 bases between the two germline ends. Germline V gene sequence: CDR1 DFQATT, CDR2 SNEGSKA (reference sequence). Written as DNA, the CDR3 is TGCAGTGCCATCTATGGCTACACCTTC. Its protein product is CSAIYGYTF.

The chain combines TRBV5-1 with TRBJ1-1; no clear D. The CDR3 has 14 residues. V gave up 0 bases and J gave up 4 bases, with 10 bases separating them. Germline CDR1 reads SGHRS; CDR2 reads YFSETQ. The CDR3 sequence: CASSLEVGITEAFF. CDR3 nucleotide sequence: TGCGCCAGCAGCTTGGAGGTGGGAATCACTGAAGCTTTCTTT. Drawing the rest from reference TRBV5-1 and TRBJ1-1, the complete variable domain is KAGVTQTPRYLIKTRGQQVTLSCSPISGHRSVSWYQQTPGQGLQFLFEYFSETQRNKGNFPGRFSGRQFSNSRSEMNVSTLELGDSALYLCASSLEVGITEAFFGQGTRLTVV.

The V gene is TRBV19, the J gene TRBJ2-2, with D tentatively TRBD1 (6 bases). This CDR3 contains 13 residues. Germline CDR1 is LNHDA and CDR2 is SQIVND (reference sequence). The V end was cut by 7 bases, the J end by 1 base, with 7 bases between. DNA of the CDR3: TGTGCCAGTAAACAGGGGAACACCGGGGAGCTGTTTTTT. Its protein product is CASKQGNTGELFF. The full variable domain, rest sourced from reference TRBV19 and TRBJ2-2, is DGGITQSPKYLFRKEGQNVTLSCEQNLNHDAMYWYRQDPGQGLRLIYYSQIVNDFQKGDIAEGYSVSREKKESFPLTVTSAQKNPTAFYLCASKQGNTGELFFGEGSRLTVL.

The rearrangement joins TRBV19 to TRBJ1-2; 11 nucleotides line up with TRBD1. V trimming: 7 bases; J trimming: 13 bases; junction bases outside the gene matches: 8. This CDR3 contains 12 residues. Per the germline V gene, CDR1 is LNHDA and CDR2 is SQIVND (reference sequence). CDR3 DNA sequence: TGTGCCAGTACCGAAGCAGGACAGGGGGCCACCTTC. This codes for CASTEAGQGATF.

The chain uses TRBV9 and TRBJ1-5, with 10 bases aligning to TRBD1. Unmatched junction bases numbered 9, after V lost 3 bases and J lost 0 bases. Germline V gene sequence: CDR1 SGDLS, CDR2 YYNGEE. The CDR3 runs 18 residues. The CDR3: CASSARTGGIYSNQPQHF. The CDR3, as DNA: TGTGCCAGCAGCGCGAGGACAGGGGGAATTTATAGCAATCAGCCCCAGCATTTT.

The chain carries TRBV18 and TRBJ2-1; 8 bases map to TRBD2. The CDR3 is 15 amino acids. The germline gives CDR1 KGHSH, CDR2 LQKENI. V was pared by 6 bases and J by 0 bases, with 4 bases of the junction left unmatched. The CDR3 DNA sequence: TGTGCCAGCTCGCCGCGGGGGGCCTCCTACAATGAGCAGTTCTTC. Amino acids: CASSPRGASYNEQFF.